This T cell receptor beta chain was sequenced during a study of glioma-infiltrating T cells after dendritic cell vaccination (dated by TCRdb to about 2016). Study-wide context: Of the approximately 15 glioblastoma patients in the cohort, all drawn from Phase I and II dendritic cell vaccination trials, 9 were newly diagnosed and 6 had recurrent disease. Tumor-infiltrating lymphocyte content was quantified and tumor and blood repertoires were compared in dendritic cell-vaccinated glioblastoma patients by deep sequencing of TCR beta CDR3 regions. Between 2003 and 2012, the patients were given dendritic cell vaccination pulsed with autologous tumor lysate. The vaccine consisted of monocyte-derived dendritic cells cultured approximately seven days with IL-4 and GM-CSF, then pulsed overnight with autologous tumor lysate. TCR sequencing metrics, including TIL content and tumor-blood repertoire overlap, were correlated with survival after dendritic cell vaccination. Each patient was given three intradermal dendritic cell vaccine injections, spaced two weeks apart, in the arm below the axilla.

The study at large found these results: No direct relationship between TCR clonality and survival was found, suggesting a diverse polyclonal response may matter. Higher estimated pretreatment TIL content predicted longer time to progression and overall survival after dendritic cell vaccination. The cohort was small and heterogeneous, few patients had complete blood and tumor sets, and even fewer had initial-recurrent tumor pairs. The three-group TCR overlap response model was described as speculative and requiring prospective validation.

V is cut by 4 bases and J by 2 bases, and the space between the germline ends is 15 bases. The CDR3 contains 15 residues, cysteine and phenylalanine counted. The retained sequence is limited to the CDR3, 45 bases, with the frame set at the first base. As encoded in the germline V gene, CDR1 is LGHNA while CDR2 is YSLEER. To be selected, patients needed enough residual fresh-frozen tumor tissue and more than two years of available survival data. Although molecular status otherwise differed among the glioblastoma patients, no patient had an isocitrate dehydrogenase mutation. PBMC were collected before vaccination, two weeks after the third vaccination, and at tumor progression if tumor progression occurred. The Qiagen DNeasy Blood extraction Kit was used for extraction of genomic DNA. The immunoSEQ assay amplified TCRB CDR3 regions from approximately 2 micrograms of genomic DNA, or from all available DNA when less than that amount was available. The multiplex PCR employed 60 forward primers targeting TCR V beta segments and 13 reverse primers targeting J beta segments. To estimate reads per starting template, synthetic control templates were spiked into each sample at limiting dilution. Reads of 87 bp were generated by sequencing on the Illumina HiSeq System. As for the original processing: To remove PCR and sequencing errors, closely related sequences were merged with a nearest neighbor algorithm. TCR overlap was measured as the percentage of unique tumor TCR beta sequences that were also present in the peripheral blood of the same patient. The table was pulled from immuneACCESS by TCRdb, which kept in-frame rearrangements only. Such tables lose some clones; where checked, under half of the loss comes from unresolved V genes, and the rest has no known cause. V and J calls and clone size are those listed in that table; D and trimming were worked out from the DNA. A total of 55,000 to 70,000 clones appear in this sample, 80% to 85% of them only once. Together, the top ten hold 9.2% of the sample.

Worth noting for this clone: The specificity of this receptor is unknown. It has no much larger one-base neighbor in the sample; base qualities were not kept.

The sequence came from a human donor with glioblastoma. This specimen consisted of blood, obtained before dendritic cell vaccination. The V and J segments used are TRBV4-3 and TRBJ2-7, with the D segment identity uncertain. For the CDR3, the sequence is CASSPSPGLTYEQYF. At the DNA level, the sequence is TGCGCCAGCAGCCCGTCCCCAGGCCTAACCTACGAGCAGTACTTC.